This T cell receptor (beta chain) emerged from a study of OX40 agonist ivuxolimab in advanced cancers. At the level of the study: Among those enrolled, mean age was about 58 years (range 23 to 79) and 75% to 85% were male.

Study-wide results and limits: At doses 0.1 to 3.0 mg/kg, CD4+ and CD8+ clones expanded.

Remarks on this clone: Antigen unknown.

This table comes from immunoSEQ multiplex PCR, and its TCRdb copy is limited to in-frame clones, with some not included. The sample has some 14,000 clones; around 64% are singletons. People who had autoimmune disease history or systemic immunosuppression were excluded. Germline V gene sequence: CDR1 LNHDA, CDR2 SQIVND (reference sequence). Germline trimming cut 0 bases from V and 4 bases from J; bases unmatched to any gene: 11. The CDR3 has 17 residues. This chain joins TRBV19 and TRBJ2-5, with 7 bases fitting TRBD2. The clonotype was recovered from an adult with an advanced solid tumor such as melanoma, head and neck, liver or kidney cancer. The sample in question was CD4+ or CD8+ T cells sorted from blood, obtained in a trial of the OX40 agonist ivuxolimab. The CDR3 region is CASSIDLLSGEGETQYF. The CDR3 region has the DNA TGTGCCAGTAGTATAGATCTATTGAGCGGGGAGGGAGAGACCCAGTACTTC.